The present T cell receptor beta chain was sequenced within a study of T-cell memory formation after mild COVID-19. Overall study results and limits: For contracting clones, CD4+ ones sat mainly in CM and EM, CD8+ in EMRA. Nothing confirmed that second-wave clones peaking on day 37 were specific for SARS-CoV-2. Memory sampled before infection contained some responding clones, suggesting cross-reactive memory joined.

Concerning this clonotype: Antigen specificity is unknown.

CDR1 and CDR2 from the germline V gene are MNHEY and SMNVEV (reference sequence). CDR3 size: 18 residues. V was clipped by 7 bases and J by 1 base; unmatched bases: 11. Sample barcodes and UMIs were carried by the TCR alpha and TCR beta cDNA libraries that 5'RACE generated with constant-segment primers. Using its own MiXCR run on the 5' RACE reads, TCRdb lists one record per CDR3 protein. The sample includes approximately 570,000 distinct CDR3 sequences, roughly 18% of them seen just once. The sample comprised PBMCs or a T cell subset sorted from them (not recorded which). The clonotype originates from an adult woman who had mild COVID-19 (a few samples of this study predate the infection). Cell type and time point are not known. The V call is TRBV27, the J call TRBJ2-1, with 12 nucleotides matching TRBD1. The CDR3 bases are TGTGCCAGCAAGGCGGGACAGGGGGCGAGTGTATCCTACAATGAGCAGTTCTTC. As protein: CASKAGQGASVSYNEQFF.